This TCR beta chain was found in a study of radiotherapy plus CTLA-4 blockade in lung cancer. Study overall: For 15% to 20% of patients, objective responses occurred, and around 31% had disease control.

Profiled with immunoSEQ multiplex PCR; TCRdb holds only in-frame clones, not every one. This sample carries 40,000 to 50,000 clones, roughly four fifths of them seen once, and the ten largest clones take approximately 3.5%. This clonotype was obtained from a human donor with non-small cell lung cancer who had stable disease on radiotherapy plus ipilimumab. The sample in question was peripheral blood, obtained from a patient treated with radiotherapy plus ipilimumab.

The CDR3 DNA is TGTGCCAGCAGCGTAGCTCCGGGAGGGCCCAACGAGCAGTACTTC. Residues: CASSVAPGGPNEQYF. The chain combines TRBV9 with TRBJ2-7; 8 bases are a match to TRBD2. Germline V gene data show CDR1 as SGDLS and CDR2 as YYNGEE. Germline trimming cut 0 bases from V and 5 bases from J; bases unmatched to any gene: 7. This CDR3 is 15 amino acids long.